This TCR beta chain was identified during a study of cytomegalovirus exposure and HLA in healthy donors (dated by TCRdb to about 2017). Some background on the complete study: According to an earlier analysis of 450 to 650 of the donors, 200 million or so T cells yielded over 90 million unique TCR beta sequences and 276 Gb of sequence data. An early release covering about 600 HLA-typed donors comprised 250 to 350 gigabases of sequencing data and roughly 86 million unique TCR sequences. Among the approximately 400 genotyped donors, about 85% belonged to the genetic ancestry cluster associated with self-reported Caucasian donors. The study aimed to test whether cataloging public T cell receptors could reveal signatures of past pathogen exposure. The T cell repertoires of some 700 subjects were profiled by immunosequencing and related to cytomegalovirus serostatus. A separate validation cohort of some 130 different subjects was used in addition to the approximately 640-subject first cohort. To predict cytomegalovirus infection status, the study brought together high-throughput TCR immunosequencing, statistical association of individual TCRs with disease status, and machine learning. In a later analysis, previously published TCR beta repertoires from roughly 710 donors were re-analyzed and high-resolution HLA genotyping was added so that TCR occurrence patterns could be studied. The later analysis used no new phenotypic data to find candidate immune exposures, relying instead on TCR beta sequences and their occurrence across donors. An earlier analysis of around 540 of the donors applied high-throughput TCR beta sequencing to assess whether each TCR beta V gene segment acted as functional or pseudogenic. Donor age, sex, ethnicity and CMV serostatus were collected together with the repertoire data. A later genetic analysis used genome-wide SNP genotypes for about three fifths of the 666 donors, treating that subset as a discovery cohort. All discovery cohort repertoires had been generated using a single sequencing platform. HLA typing covered class I and class II loci at four-digit resolution. The number of donors typed differed by locus, with about 620-630 for A, B, C, DRB1 and DQB1, over 500 for DQA1, about 610 for DPA1, and some 450 for DPB1. Because of strong linkage in the cohort, roughly five DR-DQ haplotypes were treated as single units for association and clustering. Across 300 to 500 genotyped donors of the cohort, an average of 235,054 unique TCR beta nucleotide sequences per donor were sequenced, and approximately 19% of those sequences were non-productive. What the study reported, not specific to this receptor: In this cohort, only TCR beta chains were sequenced, and detectable features were limited by the absence of alpha or paired-chain data. When HLA alleles, especially DR and DQ, strongly co-occurred, attributing TCR associations to individual alleles was difficult. In a later analysis, HLA-associated TCR beta chains were found to be more clonally expanded and to have lower generation probabilities than equally common non-associated chains. The 87-base-pair reads could not distinguish some IMGT-functional V segments, including TRBV6-2 and TRBV6-3, so those segments were excluded. In vitro tests confirmed that a few of the cytomegalovirus-associated TCR beta chains recognize cytomegalovirus antigens. A group of highly shared sequence variants was considered likely to be a technical artifact of the sequencing pipeline. CMV serostatus was the only immune exposure information available for the cohort. Correlated functional status among segregating V segments might be attributable to linkage disequilibrium, but an unknown experimental factor could not be ruled out. While some public TCRs were present in many individuals, most TCR sequences turned up only very rarely across donors. In a later analysis, the rate of TCR association differed among HLA loci, with DRB1 alleles having the most associated TCRs and HLA-C alleles having the fewest. Several of the top co-occurrence clusters appeared to be linked to parvovirus B19, influenza, CMV and Epstein-Barr virus, according to a later analysis. A later genetic analysis associated a missense DCLRE1C variant with V-gene and J-gene trimming of TCR beta chains, and an independent cohort replicated the association. It was suggested by the authors that the approach could potentially be generalized to other disease states and immunological phenotypes. At a false discovery rate of 0.05, a later analysis linked around 15,000 TCR beta sequences to specific HLA alleles. According to a later analysis, most CMV-associated TCR beta chains appeared to be HLA-restricted, and the HLA associations seemed to be driven largely by CMV exposure. Presence/absence analyses assumed roughly uniform sequencing depth across donors, an assumption that may not hold. The study gave a list of about 160 TCR beta chains associated with cytomegalovirus. Because counts were too low, seventeen rarely observed V segments, including chromosome 9 orphons, were left out of the earlier analysis of 587 of the donors. In both the original and validation cohorts, the classifier was reported to diagnose cytomegalovirus status with high specificity and sensitivity. A further reported finding was that TCR beta sequences accurately predicted the HLA-A and HLA-B alleles for most subjects in the first cohort. An earlier analysis of around 600 of the donors showed that most TCR beta V segments appeared in productive rearrangements either about 87% or about 30% of the time, which broadly matched IMGT annotations. According to a later genetic analysis, donors in an Asian-associated ancestry cluster had fewer N-insertions in productive TCRs than the approximately 710-donor mean. Because HLA typing was unavailable for some donors at each locus, only the typed subset was used in association tests.

Notes on this clone: Its antigen is not yet known. No quality values exist for individual bases; no much larger clone is one base distant.

Libraries were built with the immunoSEQ multiplex PCR assay. For the multiplex PCR, a mixture combining 60 forward primers for TCR Vbeta segments and 13 reverse primers for TCR Jbeta segments was used. A multiplex PCR assay on genomic DNA amplified the CDR3 region of rearranged TCR beta genes. The Illumina HiSeq System was used to sequence the amplified TCR beta libraries as 87-base-pair reads. Per the source publication's procedure: In a later analysis, tens of millions of unique TCR beta chains were counted across the approximately 640 repertoires, and around 11 million of these chains were shared by at least two donors. To remove PCR and sequencing errors, raw reads were error-corrected and collapsed into unique sequences using a nearest-neighbor algorithm that merged closely related sequences. To assign V, D and J gene segments, CDR3 sequences were aligned to IMGT reference sequences. For a sequence to be retained, a match of at least six nucleotides was required to both a V gene segment and a J gene segment. A rearrangement was called productive if the CDR3 had no stop codons and remained in frame with V and J, and every other rearrangement was called non-productive. CDR3 was defined by IMGT convention, running from the second conserved V-encoded cysteine to the conserved J-encoded phenylalanine. The earlier analysis of some 550 of the donors excluded any sequence lacking an unambiguous match to a single V gene segment. An earlier analysis of 587 of the donors called V segments functional above 56.7% productive rearrangements and segregating when the between-donor standard deviation exceeded 5%. To diagnose cytomegalovirus status from the catalog of TCR beta chain sequences, a statistical classification framework was built. A later analysis assigned V and J genes by comparing TCR nucleotide sequences with IMGT/GENE-DB human TR gene sequences. Using the TCRdist pipeline, a later analysis assigned CDR3 sequences along with most-parsimonious VDJ recombination scenarios. A later analysis defined each TCR beta chain by its CDR3 amino acid sequence plus V-gene family, and excluded reads lacking a unique V-gene family. To address suspected cross-contamination and a sequencing artifact, a later analysis removed over 500 highly shared, low-generation-probability nucleotide sequences. In a later analysis, a clonal expansion index for each public chain was calculated from normalized within-repertoire ranks of inferred template counts. A later analysis computed generation probabilities with a VDJ recombination model fitted to out-of-frame rearrangements, and checked the results against IGoR. Hypergeometric tests were used in a later analysis to score TCR-TCR, TCR-HLA and TCR-CMV co-occurrence, with a repertoire-size bias correction applied to the TCR pairs. False discovery rates were estimated in a later analysis by permuting HLA or CMV assignments 20 times. A later analysis grouped co-occurring TCRs with DBSCAN, adding TCRdist sequence similarity when clustering within HLA-allele-positive subsets. Repertoires with fewer than 30,000 or more than 120,000 public chains were left out of co-occurrence clustering, as were a handful of repertoires with anomalous nucleotide sharing. TCRdb provides this immuneACCESS table in a form limited to in-frame rearrangements. Some clones are lacking; in checked studies, under half of them reflect an unresolved V gene, and why the rest are absent is not known. V and J calls plus clone size are reproduced from that table; the DNA served to infer D and trimming. This sample lists about 170,000 clones; roughly 80% were detected once. Clones ranked in the top ten supply about 0.77% of the sample.

The CDR3, cysteine through phenylalanine, is 14 amino acids long. The read is trimmed to its CDR3 DNA, 42 bases read in frame from base 1. V lost 5 bases and J lost 4 bases, and the count of bases not matched to a germline gene is 5. Looking up the germline V gene yields CDR1 SGHTA and CDR2 FQGTGA. The cohort was made up of roughly 670 healthy bone marrow donors. All cohort members were sampled while nominally healthy, although unrecorded immune exposures were likely present. The donor was CMV seronegative and was included in the group of 352 seronegative cohort members. Every donor gave a peripheral blood sample, and the peripheral blood mononuclear cells from that sample were used for TCR beta sequencing. The Qiagen DNeasy Blood Extraction Kit was used to extract genomic DNA from the blood cell samples.

The sample taken for sequencing was PBMCs. Recombination connected TRBV7-3 to TRBJ1-3, with 7 middle bases fitting TRBD1. This clonotype originated in a young woman in good health and CMV-seronegative. The CDR3 reads CASSPTGAGNTIYF. The base sequence is TGTGCCAGCAGCCCCACAGGGGCAGGAAACACCATATATTTT.